This T cell receptor (beta chain) was sequenced for a study of cytomegalovirus exposure and HLA in healthy donors (dated by TCRdb to 2016 to 2017). For context, the study as a whole: In an earlier analysis of several hundred of the donors, 276 Gb of sequence data and just under 120 million unique TCR beta sequences from roughly 180 million T cells were reported. Besides the first cohort of around 670 subjects, a separate validation cohort made up of 95 to 150 different subjects was used. The study aimed to test whether signatures of past pathogen exposure could be identified by cataloging public T cell receptors. Class I and class II HLA loci were covered by the typing at four-digit resolution. To predict cytomegalovirus infection status, the study combined high-throughput TCR immunosequencing, statistical association of individual TCRs with disease status, and machine learning. Every discovery cohort repertoire had been produced on one sequencing platform. The later analysis used no new phenotypic data to find candidate immune exposures, relying instead on TCR beta sequences and their occurrence across donors. A later analysis re-examined previously published TCR beta repertoires from about 700 donors and added high-resolution HLA genotyping to investigate patterns of TCR occurrence. An earlier analysis of 587 of the donors used high-throughput TCR beta sequencing to judge whether each TCR beta V gene segment behaved as functional or pseudogenic. About 5 DR-DQ haplotypes were handled as single units for association and clustering, since linkage in the cohort was strong. The study used immunosequencing to profile the T cell repertoires of 600 to 850 subjects and linked those repertoires to cytomegalovirus serostatus. The number of typed donors differed by locus: about 629-640 for A, B, C, DRB1 and DQB1; 522 for DQA1; approximately 600 for DPA1; and 450 to 480 for DPB1. Approximately 300 gigabases of sequencing data and 75 million to 85 million unique TCR sequences made up an early release that covered 500 to 650 HLA-typed donors. Donor age, sex, ethnicity and CMV serostatus were compiled alongside the repertoire data. Across 300 to 400 genotyped donors of the cohort, an average of about 240,000 unique TCR beta nucleotide sequences per donor were sequenced, and roughly a sixth of those sequences were non-productive. A later genetic analysis used genome-wide SNP genotypes for about three fifths of the roughly 700 donors, treating that subset as a discovery cohort. Of the roughly 400 genotyped donors, around 81% fell in the genetic ancestry cluster associated with self-reported Caucasian donors. What the research found in general, with its limitations: It was suggested by the authors that the approach could potentially be generalized to other disease states and immunological phenotypes. The classifier was reported to diagnose cytomegalovirus status with high specificity and sensitivity in both the original cohort and the validation cohort. A later genetic analysis reported fewer N-insertions in productive TCRs among donors in an Asian-associated ancestry cluster than the 666-donor mean. Immune exposure information for the cohort was limited to CMV serostatus. When HLA alleles, especially DR and DQ, strongly co-occurred, TCR associations were difficult to assign to individual alleles. In a later analysis, the rate of TCR association differed among HLA loci, with DRB1 alleles having the most associated TCRs and HLA-C alleles having the fewest. A cluster of highly shared sequence variants was judged likely to be a technical artifact of the sequencing pipeline. According to a later analysis, parvovirus B19, influenza, CMV and Epstein-Barr virus appeared linked to several top co-occurrence clusters. In the study, approximately 160 TCR beta chains were listed as associated with cytomegalovirus. Roughly uniform sequencing depth across donors was assumed in presence/absence analyses, although this assumption may not hold. In an earlier analysis of around 600 of the donors, most TCR beta V segments appeared in productive rearrangements about 87% or about 30% of the time, broadly matching IMGT annotations. A few of the identified cytomegalovirus-associated TCR beta chains were confirmed in vitro to be specific for cytomegalovirus antigens. Linkage disequilibrium might explain the correlated functional status among segregating V segments, but an unknown experimental factor could not be excluded. Because HLA typing was missing for some donors at each locus, association tests included only the typed subset. While some public TCRs were present in many individuals, most TCR sequences turned up only very rarely across donors. A later genetic analysis associated a missense DCLRE1C variant with V-gene and J-gene trimming of TCR beta chains, and an independent cohort replicated the association. In a later analysis, HLA-associated TCR beta chains showed more clonal expansion and lower generation probabilities than non-associated chains that were equally common. A further reported finding was that TCR beta sequences accurately predicted the HLA-A and HLA-B alleles for most subjects in the first cohort. Only TCR beta chains were sequenced in this cohort, and the absence of alpha or paired-chain data limited detectable features. At a false discovery rate of 0.05, a later analysis linked about 17,000 TCR beta sequences to specific HLA alleles. Because counts were too low, more than 15 rarely observed V segments, including chromosome 9 orphons, were excluded from the earlier analysis of roughly 580 of the donors. Some IMGT-functional V segments, including TRBV6-2 and TRBV6-3, could not be distinguished by the 87-base-pair reads and were therefore excluded. Most CMV-associated TCR beta chains appeared to be HLA-restricted in a later analysis, and the HLA associations seemed to be driven largely by CMV exposure.

Library preparation used the immunoSEQ multiplex PCR assay. A mixture of 60 forward primers for TCR Vbeta segments and 13 reverse primers for TCR Jbeta segments was used in the multiplex PCR. The CDR3 region of rearranged TCR beta genes was amplified from genomic DNA with a multiplex PCR assay. The amplified TCR beta libraries were sequenced on the Illumina HiSeq System as 87-base-pair reads. In the authors' own workflow: Across the 670 or so repertoires, a later analysis counted around 80 million unique TCR beta chains, 9 million to 14 million of which were shared by at least two donors. To remove PCR and sequencing errors, raw reads were error-corrected and collapsed into unique sequences using a nearest-neighbor algorithm that merged closely related sequences. To assign V, D and J gene segments, CDR3 sequences were aligned to IMGT reference sequences. For a sequence to be retained, a match of at least six nucleotides to both a V gene segment and a J gene segment was required. A rearrangement was called productive if the CDR3 had no stop codons and remained in frame with V and J, and every other rearrangement was called non-productive. Following IMGT convention, CDR3 was defined as the stretch from the second conserved V-encoded cysteine up to the conserved J-encoded phenylalanine. The earlier analysis of a few hundred of the donors excluded any sequence lacking an unambiguous match to a single V gene segment. In an earlier analysis of 450 to 700 of the donors, V segments were called functional above 56.7% productive rearrangements and were called segregating when the between-donor standard deviation exceeded 5%. A statistical classification framework was built for diagnosing cytomegalovirus status from the catalog of TCR beta chain sequences. V and J gene assignment, in a later analysis, came from comparing TCR nucleotide sequences with IMGT/GENE-DB human TR gene sequences. The TCRdist pipeline was used in a later analysis to assign CDR3 sequences and most-parsimonious VDJ recombination scenarios. In a later analysis, each TCR beta chain was defined by its CDR3 amino acid sequence together with its V-gene family, and reads without a unique V-gene family were excluded. In a later analysis, 450 to 600 highly shared, low-generation-probability nucleotide sequences were removed to address suspected cross-contamination and a sequencing artifact. In a later analysis, a clonal expansion index for each public chain was calculated from normalized within-repertoire ranks of inferred template counts. In a later analysis, generation probabilities were computed with a VDJ recombination model fitted to out-of-frame rearrangements, and the resulting probabilities were checked against IGoR. In a later analysis, hypergeometric tests were used to score TCR-TCR, TCR-HLA and TCR-CMV co-occurrence, with a repertoire-size bias correction applied to TCR pairs. False discovery rates were estimated in a later analysis by permuting HLA or CMV assignments 20 times. In a later analysis, co-occurring TCRs were grouped using DBSCAN, with TCRdist sequence similarity added in when clustering inside HLA-allele-positive subsets. Co-occurrence clustering excluded repertoires with fewer than 30,000 or more than 120,000 public chains, plus five with anomalous nucleotide sharing. Entries here come from immuneACCESS through TCRdb and include only in-frame sequences with V and J called. Some clones fail to appear in such tables; in the studies checked, an unresolved V gene covers under half of the shortfall, and the cause of the remainder is unknown. That table gives V, J and clone size, and the DNA gave D and trimming. A total of about 120,000 clones appear in this sample, 77% of them only once. Together, the top ten hold under 7% of the sample.

The cohort comprised hundreds of healthy bone marrow donors. At the time of sampling, every cohort member was nominally healthy, though immune exposures that went unrecorded were likely present. The donor tested CMV seropositive and was one of the 289 seropositive cohort members. A peripheral blood sample was collected from each donor, and TCR beta sequencing was performed on peripheral blood mononuclear cells. Genomic DNA extraction from the blood cell samples was performed with the Qiagen DNeasy Blood Extraction Kit. Reading the germline V gene gives CDR1 SGHRS and CDR2 YFSETQ. The CDR3 contains 16 residues, cysteine and phenylalanine counted. Of all the DNA, just the CDR3 is kept, 48 bases in frame from base 1. The junction shows trimming of 5 bases on V and 1 base on J, plus 18 bases between the germline ends. On this clone itself: Its antigen is unknown. No clone much larger than this one lies a single base away; base qualities are absent.

The TCR comes from a man aged 18 to 35 in good health and CMV-seropositive. The sequence joins TRBV5-1 to TRBJ1-1; TRBD1 might be the D gene, on 5 matching bases. Sample: PBMCs. The encoded CDR3 is CASSSRVTVSNTEAFF. The nucleotide sequence reads TGCGCCAGCAGTTCTCGGGTGACAGTCTCGAACACTGAAGCTTTCTTT.